This T cell receptor beta chain was obtained from a study of graft-versus-host responses after intestinal transplantation. Study details: Every transplant recipient was induced with anti-thymocyte globulin, then maintained on tacrolimus and steroids for around 3 years. Study observations and caveats: Early after transplant, HvG declines were associated with peak levels of circulating GvH clones. There were GvH clones found in recipient marrow, and some of them appeared first in ileum or blood.

Trimming took 6 bases from V and 1 from J; bases not matched to a gene: 10. This CDR3 has 16 residues. The germline CDR1 and CDR2 sequences are SNHLY and FYNNEI. Sequencing used immunoSEQ multiplex PCR; TCRdb keeps in-frame clones, though not all of them. The sample gives approximately 15,000 clones, 67% of which show up once; roughly 10% is in the top ten. Intraepithelial plus lamina propria lymphocytes were released by processing graft tissue. For this clone: Its antigen is undetermined.

The sample was ileum tissue, taken 650 to 700 days after intestinal transplantation. The clonotype was recovered from a human patient who received an intestinal transplant, so some T cells may come from the graft donor. The chain recombines TRBV2 with TRBJ2-7; the match to TRBD1 covers 9 bases. For the CDR3, the DNA is TGTGCCAGCAGCGCGGGACAGGGTTATTTGTCCTACGAGCAGTACTTC. Residues: CASSAGQGYLSYEQYF.